This T cell receptor beta chain originates from a study of T cell repertoires in cytomegalovirus infection. At the level of the study: Public TCR beta signatures provided an indication of both CMV infection and a matching HLA type.

Study findings and constraints: The cumulative frequency of public TCR beta families identified carriers of CMV plus the relevant HLA. Dominating the ex vivo response were HLA-C-restricted CMV-specific TCR beta clonotypes.

This clonotype was detected many times. The target antigen is unknown. TCRdb passed the reads through MiXCR, listing each CDR3 protein once. The sample includes fewer than 250,000 distinct CDR3 sequences, around an eighth seen only once; the top ten take 1.5% to 2%. CDR1 is MDHEN and CDR2 is SYDVKM in the germline V gene. The V and J ends lost 5 bases and 2 bases, in that order; junction bases with no gene match: 7. The CDR3 totals 16 residues. The sequence came from a human donor in good health (CMV status not recorded). Some clones in this sample may be carry-over from other donors' samples. The V gene is TRBV28, the J gene TRBJ2-3, with 10 nucleotides matching TRBD2. Sequencing was performed on PBMCs. CDR3 in DNA: TGTGCCAGCAGTCAAACTAGCGGGGTTTTCACAGATACGCAGTATTTT. This gives the protein CASSQTSGVFTDTQYF.